This passage covers 18 T cell receptor beta chains from one sample sequenced in a study of T-cell memory formation after mild COVID-19. One entry per CDR3 protein results from TCRdb running MiXCR on the 5' RACE reads. The sample yields more than 25,000 distinct CDR3 sequences, less than 8% seen once. Material for sequencing was PBMCs or a T cell subset sorted from them (not recorded which). The receptors derive from an adult woman who had mild COVID-19 (a few samples of this study predate the infection). Cell type and time point are not known.

This clonotype was seen at least ten times. The J gene is TRBJ2-5, the V gene TRBV5-1; a weak D match, TRBD2 (5 bases). Germline loops: CDR1 SGHRS, CDR2 YFSETQ. CDR3 size: 13 residues. V lost 4 bases and J lost 5, with 12 bases in between. The CDR3 coding sequence is TGCGCCAGCAGCCCCGGAGGATGGGAGACCCAGTACTTC. As protein: CASSPGGWETQYF.

This chain joins TRBV30 and TRBJ1-1; D perhaps matches TRBD1 (6 bases). V was pared by 2 bases and J by 1 base, with 17 bases between. CDR3 size: 16 residues. The germline V gene has CDR1 GTSNPN and CDR2 SVGIG (reference sequence). In DNA form, the CDR3 reads TGTGCCTGGAGTAAGGGGGGATTAGTGGAGAACACTGAAGCTTTCTTT. This sequence encodes CAWSKGGLVENTEAFF.

This clonotype was recorded many times. The chain uses TRBV20-1 and TRBJ2-7; possible D gene TRBD1, 8 bases. V gave up 2 bases and J gave up 4 bases, with 15 bases separating them. CDR3 length: 14 residues. The germline CDR1 and CDR2 sequences are DFQATT and SNEGSKA (reference sequence). CDR3 in DNA: TGCAGTGCTAGATACGGACAGGGAGGGTACGAGCAGTACTTC. It encodes CSARYGQGGYEQYF.

This clonotype has a handful of counts. J is TRBJ2-7 and V is TRBV3-1, with TRBD1 identical over 9 bases. The CDR3 covers 15 residues. V lost 4 bases to trimming and J lost 9 bases; unmatched junction nucleotides: 13. CDR1 is LGHDT and CDR2 is YNNKEL in the germline V gene (reference sequence). Here the CDR3 DNA reads TGTGCCAGCAGCCCTCAGGGACAGGGAGGGTGGGGGCAGTACTTC. Its translation: CASSPQGQGGWGQYF.

This clonotype showed up many times. This chain connects TRBV27 to TRBJ2-7; D might be TRBD1 or TRBD2, each matching 6 bases. Per the germline V gene, CDR1 is MNHEY and CDR2 is SMNVEV (reference sequence). V was pared by 5 bases and J by 5 bases, with 13 bases between. The CDR3 totals 13 residues. CDR3 nucleotide sequence: TGTGCCAGCAGTGAACAGGGAGGCCACGAGCAGTACTTC. Its translation: CASSEQGGHEQYF.

This clonotype was counted ten times or more. The chain combines TRBV7-2 with TRBJ1-5, with 7 bases that match TRBD1. There are 15 residues in the CDR3. The V segment lost 1 base and the J segment 1 base; nucleotides outside the gene matches: 1. Germline CDR1 is SGHTA and CDR2 is FQGNSA. The CDR3 DNA reads TGTGCCAGCAGCTTAGGGGGACAGAGCAATCAGCCCCAGCATTTT. This codes for CASSLGGQSNQPQHF.

This clonotype was detected many times. V gene TRBV20-1 combines with J gene TRBJ2-1; TRBD2 agrees at 8 bases. Germline CDR1 DFQATT, CDR2 SNEGSKA (reference sequence). The V and J ends lost 6 bases and 5 bases, in that order; junction bases with no gene match: 15. This CDR3 has 16 amino acids. The CDR3 coding sequence is TGCAGTGCCCTAATGGTGGTGAGCGGGGGTAACAATGAGCAGTTCTTC. Protein sequence: CSALMVVSGGNNEQFF.

This clonotype came up many times. The V call is TRBV4-1, the J call TRBJ2-5; 7 bases match TRBD1. V lost 4 bases and J lost 5; bases outside the gene matches: 10. The CDR3 is 15 amino acids. Germline V gene lookup returns CDR1 MGHRA and CDR2 YSYEKL. The CDR3 DNA is TGCGCCAGCAGCCGAAAGGGGGACAGTTTGGAGACCCAGTACTTC. Translated: CASSRKGDSLETQYF.

The table lists this clonotype with many counts. The chain couples TRBV2 to TRBJ2-7; the D gene is possibly TRBD1 (6 bases). The ends were cut back, 7 bases at V and 3 bases at J, with 10 bases in the middle. The CDR3 runs to 12 residues. From germline, CDR1 is SNHLY and CDR2 FYNNEI. CDR3 nucleotide sequence: TGTGCCAGCACCAGGGGATACTACGAGCAGTACTTC. Its translation: CASTRGYYEQYF.

This clonotype was recorded at least ten times. CDR3 sequence: CSAPIPGGRRNTEAFF. The CDR3 DNA is TGCAGTGCTCCTATACCCGGCGGGAGGAGGAACACTGAAGCTTTCTTT. The J gene is TRBJ1-1, the V gene TRBV20-1; D is unresolved. Between the trimmed V and J ends, which lost 5 bases and 1 base, there was a span of 20 bases. Germline CDR1 and CDR2: DFQATT and SNEGSKA (reference sequence). There are 16 residues in the CDR3.

The sample holds many counts of this clonotype. The chain uses TRBV27 and TRBJ2-7, with TRBD1 matching 8 bases. Looked up from germline, CDR1 is MNHEY and CDR2 is SMNVEV (reference sequence). J lost 7 bases, V lost 5 bases, and 7 bases had no gene match. The CDR3 loop spans 13 amino acids. The CDR3 sequence: CASSDAGGREQYF. In DNA, the CDR3 is TGTGCCAGCAGTGATGCAGGGGGCCGAGAGCAGTACTTC.

This clonotype has at least ten counts. This sequence joins TRBV6-5 and TRBJ2-2, with D unresolved. The CDR3 totals 14 residues. V was clipped by 1 base and J by 4 bases, with 7 bases between them. Germline CDR1 MNHEY, CDR2 SVGAGI. The CDR3 loop reads CASSYLLTTGELFF. The CDR3 DNA sequence: TGTGCCAGCAGTTACTTATTAACCACCGGGGAGCTGTTTTTT.

This clonotype showed up many times. CDR3 bases: TGTGCCAGCAGCGTAGCCTCATCTGGGGCGGGAGGGCACACAGATACGCAGTATTTT. This gives the protein CASSVASSGAGGHTDTQYF. The rearrangement uses TRBV9 and TRBJ2-3; 9 bases are a match to TRBD2. Germline V gene lookup returns CDR1 SGDLS and CDR2 YYNGEE. The CDR3 is 19 amino acids. Germline trimming cut 0 bases from V and 2 bases from J; bases unmatched to any gene: 13.

This clonotype was found many times. CDR3: CSASGTAITYEQYF. The CDR3 DNA is TGCAGTGCTAGTGGTACAGCGATCACGTACGAGCAGTACTTC. The V call is TRBV20-1, the J call TRBJ2-7; D gene uncertain. Germline V gene data show CDR1 as DFQATT and CDR2 as SNEGSKA (reference sequence). Trimming left V 3 bases short and J 4 bases short, with 16 bases between. The CDR3 has 14 residues.

This clonotype was seen at least ten times. The chain carries TRBV4-1 and TRBJ1-5; a weak D match, TRBD1 (6 bases). V lost 0 bases to trimming and J lost 1 base, with 10 bases between them. Germline CDR1 reads MGHRA; CDR2 reads YSYEKL. The CDR3 is 16 amino acids. The CDR3 DNA is TGCGCCAGCAGCCAAGACGGGACACCCAGCAATCAGCCCCAGCATTTT. Translating it yields CASSQDGTPSNQPQHF.

This chain uses TRBV24-1 with TRBJ2-1; 9 bases fit TRBD2. The germline gives CDR1 KGHDR, CDR2 SFDVKD. The CDR3 contains 16 residues. V was clipped by 2 bases and J by 4 bases; unmatched bases: 5. The DNA for the CDR3 is TGTGCCACCAGTGATTATAGCGGGGGAGTTTACAATGAGCAGTTCTTC. Its protein is CATSDYSGGVYNEQFF.

Many counts were recorded for this clonotype. The J gene is TRBJ2-1, the V gene TRBV25-1, with a possible D match to TRBD2 (5 bases). Germline values: CDR1 MGHDK, CDR2 SYGVNS. V lost 5 bases and J lost 7, with 15 bases in between. The length of the CDR3 is 14 residues. The CDR3 bases are TGTGCCAGCAGTCAAGGATACAGCGGTAATGAGCAGTTCTTC. Translated: CASSQGYSGNEQFF.

This rearrangement joins TRBV7-9 to TRBJ2-3; 10 bases are shared with TRBD2. CDR3 length equals 15 residues. Germline-derived CDR1 and CDR2 are SEHNR and FQNEAQ (reference sequence). Trimming cost V 5 bases and J 4 bases; bases outside gene matches: 6. CDR3 bases: TGTGCCAGCAGCCACGGGACTAGCGAACCAGATACGCAGTATTTT. This translates into CASSHGTSEPDTQYF.